This T cell receptor (beta chain) was recovered during a study of shared clonotypes between healthy human individuals. Study summary: Each donor's CD8 memory used one plate, CD8 naive two, each CD4 subset three.

The authors divided CD4+ cells into CD45RA+ naive and CD45RA-negative memory subsets. The study, taken as a whole, reports: Relative to clonotypes present in all four donors, those not shared had lower generation probabilities.

Generated by immunoSEQ multiplex PCR, the TCRdb table keeps only in-frame clones and is missing some. This table has a few million clones, 85% to 95% appearing once. The CDR3 length is 16 residues. The V gene's germline CDR1 is SEHNR and CDR2 FQNEAQ (reference sequence). J gave up 3 bases and V 5 bases, and 8 bases lay outside the gene matches. In regard to this clone: Its antigen remains unidentified.

This clonotype was obtained from a man younger than 35 in good health. Sequencing was performed on naive CD4+ T cells sorted from blood. Subset defined: CD45RA+ positively selected. The V gene is TRBV7-9, the J gene TRBJ1-4; 8 nucleotides line up with TRBD1. The CDR3 nucleotides are TGTGCCAGCAGCCCGGCCATCAGGGGGCCTAATGAAAAACTGTTTTTT. Translated, it gives CASSPAIRGPNEKLFF. Full variable domain (rest looked up from reference TRBV7-9 and TRBJ1-4): DTGVSQNPRHKITKRGQNVTFRCDPISEHNRLYWYRQTLGQGPEFLTYFQNEAQLEKSRLLSDRFSAERPKGSFSTLEIQRTEQGDSAMYLCASSPAIRGPNEKLFFGSGTQLSVL.